The clone carrying this T cell receptor (beta chain) was observed a handful of times. Its specificity is not known. The CDR3 has 12 amino acids. Trimming shortened V by 5 bases and J by 6 bases, and 10 bases separated the two germline ends. Looked up from germline, CDR1 is PRHDT and CDR2 is FYEKMQ (reference sequence). These data belong to a study of cytomegalovirus exposure and HLA in healthy donors. A multiplex PCR was run with 60 Vbeta primers and 13 Jbeta primers. TCRdb keeps only in-frame clones here, not all; method: immunoSEQ multiplex PCR. The sample holds 100,000 to 150,000 clones, 75% to 85% seen once. Broader study findings: Follow-up analysis later connected one missense variant in DCLRE1C with trimming of TCR beta V- and J-genes. Reportedly, HLA-A and HLA-B alleles of most subjects were accurately predicted from TCR beta.

This rearrangement joins TRBV13 to TRBJ1-1; no firm D call. This sequence was found in a man aged 30 to 45 in good health and CMV-seronegative. The sequenced material came from PBMCs. The CDR3 DNA reads as TGTGCCAGCAGCCCCGGCGGATCTGAAGCTTTCTTT. Protein product: CASSPGGSEAFF.